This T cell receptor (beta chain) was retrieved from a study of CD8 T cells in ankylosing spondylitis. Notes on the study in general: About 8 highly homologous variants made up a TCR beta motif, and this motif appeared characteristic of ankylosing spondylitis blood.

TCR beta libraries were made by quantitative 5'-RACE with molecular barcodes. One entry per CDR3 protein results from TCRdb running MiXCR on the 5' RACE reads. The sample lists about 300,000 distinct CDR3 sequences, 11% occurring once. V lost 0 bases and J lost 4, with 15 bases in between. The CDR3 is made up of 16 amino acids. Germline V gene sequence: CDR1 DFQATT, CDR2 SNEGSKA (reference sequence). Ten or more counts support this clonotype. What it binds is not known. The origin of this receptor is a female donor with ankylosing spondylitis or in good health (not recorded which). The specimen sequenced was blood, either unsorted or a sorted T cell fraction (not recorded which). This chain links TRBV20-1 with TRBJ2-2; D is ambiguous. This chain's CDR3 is CSAREAGRVGTGELFF. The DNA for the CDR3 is TGCAGTGCTAGAGAAGCCGGACGGGTCGGCACCGGGGAGCTGTTTTTT.